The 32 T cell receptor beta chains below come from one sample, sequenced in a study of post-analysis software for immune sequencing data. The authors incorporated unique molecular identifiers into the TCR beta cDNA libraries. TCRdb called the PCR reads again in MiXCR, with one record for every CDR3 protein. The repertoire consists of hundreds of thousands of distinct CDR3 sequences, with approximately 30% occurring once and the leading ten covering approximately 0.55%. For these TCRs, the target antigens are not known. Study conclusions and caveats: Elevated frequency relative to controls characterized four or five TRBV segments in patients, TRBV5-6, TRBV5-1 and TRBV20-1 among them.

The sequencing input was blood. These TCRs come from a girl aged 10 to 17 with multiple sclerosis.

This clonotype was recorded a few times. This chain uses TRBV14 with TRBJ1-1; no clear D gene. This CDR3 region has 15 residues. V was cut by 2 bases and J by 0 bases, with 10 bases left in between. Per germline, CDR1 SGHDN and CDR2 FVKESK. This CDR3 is CASSQFRNMNTEAFF. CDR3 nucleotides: TGTGCCAGCAGCCAATTTCGGAACATGAACACTGAAGCTTTCTTT.

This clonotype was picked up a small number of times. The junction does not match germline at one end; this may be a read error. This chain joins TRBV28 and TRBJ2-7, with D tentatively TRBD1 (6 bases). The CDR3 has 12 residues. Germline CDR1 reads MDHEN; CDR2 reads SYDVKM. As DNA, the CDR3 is TGTGCCAGCCAGGACAGCTCCCACGAGCAGTACTTC. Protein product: CASQDSSHEQYF.

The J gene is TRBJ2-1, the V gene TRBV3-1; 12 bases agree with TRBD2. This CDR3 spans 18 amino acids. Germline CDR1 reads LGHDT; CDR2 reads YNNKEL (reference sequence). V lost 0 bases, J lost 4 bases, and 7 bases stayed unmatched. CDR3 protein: CASSQDHLAGGRYNEQFF. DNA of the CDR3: TGTGCCAGCAGCCAAGACCATCTAGCGGGAGGGAGATACAATGAGCAGTTCTTC.

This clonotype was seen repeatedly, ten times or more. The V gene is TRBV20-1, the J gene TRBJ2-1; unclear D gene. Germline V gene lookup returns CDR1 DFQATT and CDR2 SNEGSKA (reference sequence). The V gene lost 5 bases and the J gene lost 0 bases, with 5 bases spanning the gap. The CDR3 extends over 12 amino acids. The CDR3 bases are TGCAGTGCTGAACTCTCCTACAATGAGCAGTTCTTC. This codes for CSAELSYNEQFF.

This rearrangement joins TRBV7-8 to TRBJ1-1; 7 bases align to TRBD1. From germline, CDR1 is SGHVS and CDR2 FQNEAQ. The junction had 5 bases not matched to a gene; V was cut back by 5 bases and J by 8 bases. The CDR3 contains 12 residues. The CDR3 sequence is CASSPGGQEAFF. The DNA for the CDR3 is TGTGCCAGCAGCCCAGGGGGACAGGAAGCTTTCTTT.

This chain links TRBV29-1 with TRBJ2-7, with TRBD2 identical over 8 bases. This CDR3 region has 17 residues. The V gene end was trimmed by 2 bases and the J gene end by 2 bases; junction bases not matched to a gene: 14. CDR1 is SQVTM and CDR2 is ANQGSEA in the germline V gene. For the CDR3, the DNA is TGCAGCGTTGAATTCCGGGGGCGGAGCGGGAGAACCTACGAGCAGTACTTC. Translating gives CSVEFRGRSGRTYEQYF.

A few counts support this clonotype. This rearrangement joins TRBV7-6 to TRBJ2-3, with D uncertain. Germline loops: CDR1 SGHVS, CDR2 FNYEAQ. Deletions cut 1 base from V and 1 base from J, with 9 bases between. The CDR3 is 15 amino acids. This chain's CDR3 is CASSLGWAGTDTQYF. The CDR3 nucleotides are TGTGCCAGCAGCTTAGGGTGGGCGGGCACAGATACGCAGTATTTT.

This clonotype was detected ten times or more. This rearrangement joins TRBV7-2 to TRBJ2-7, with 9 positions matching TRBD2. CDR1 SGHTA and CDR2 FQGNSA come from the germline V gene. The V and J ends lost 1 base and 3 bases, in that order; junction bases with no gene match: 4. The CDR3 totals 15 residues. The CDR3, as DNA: TGTGCCAGCAGCTTAGGGACTAGCGCCCTCTACGAGCAGTACTTC. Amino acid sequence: CASSLGTSALYEQYF.

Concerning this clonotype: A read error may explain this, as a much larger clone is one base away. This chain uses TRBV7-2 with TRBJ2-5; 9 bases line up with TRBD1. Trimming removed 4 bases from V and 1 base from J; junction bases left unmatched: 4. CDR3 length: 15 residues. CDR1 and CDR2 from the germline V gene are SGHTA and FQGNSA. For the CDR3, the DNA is TGTGCCAGCAGCTCACAGGGGGCAATCCAAGAGACCCAGTACTTC. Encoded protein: CASSSQGAIQETQYF.

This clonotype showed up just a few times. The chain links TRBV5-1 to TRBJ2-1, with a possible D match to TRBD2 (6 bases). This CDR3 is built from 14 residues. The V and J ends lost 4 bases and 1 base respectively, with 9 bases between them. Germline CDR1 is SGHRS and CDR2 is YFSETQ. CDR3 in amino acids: CASSRDWSYNEQFF. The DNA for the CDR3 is TGCGCCAGCAGCCGGGACTGGTCCTACAATGAGCAGTTCTTC.

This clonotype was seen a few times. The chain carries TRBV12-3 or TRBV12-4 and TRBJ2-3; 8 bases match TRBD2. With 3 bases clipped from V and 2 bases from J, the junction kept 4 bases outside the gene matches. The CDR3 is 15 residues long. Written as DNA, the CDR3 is TGTGCCAGCAGTTTGGGCGGGGGGCCCACAGATACGCAGTATTTT. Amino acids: CASSLGGGPTDTQYF.

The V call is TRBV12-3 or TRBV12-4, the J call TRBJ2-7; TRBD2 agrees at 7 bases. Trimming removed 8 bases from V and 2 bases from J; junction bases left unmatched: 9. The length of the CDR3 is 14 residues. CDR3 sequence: CASGRAVSPYEQYF. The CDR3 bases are TGTGCCAGCGGGAGGGCGGTTTCCCCCTACGAGCAGTACTTC.

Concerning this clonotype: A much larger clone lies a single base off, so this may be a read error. CDR3 amino acids: CSDGEGLKETQYF. CDR3 coding DNA: TGCAGCGATGGCGAGGGGCTGAAAGAGACCCAGTACTTC. The V gene is TRBV29-1, the J gene TRBJ2-5; possibly TRBD1 or TRBD2 for D (5 bases each). Trimming stripped 7 bases from V and 3 bases from J, with 15 bases between. The germline gives CDR1 SQVTM, CDR2 ANQGSEA. The CDR3 is 13 amino acids. The full variable domain, completed using reference TRBV29-1 and TRBJ2-5, is SAVISQKPSRDICQRGTSLTIQCQVDSQVTMMFWYRQQPGQSLTLIATANQGSEATYESGFVIDKFPISRPNLTFSTLTVSNMSPEDSSIYLCSDGEGLKETQYFGPGTRLLVL.

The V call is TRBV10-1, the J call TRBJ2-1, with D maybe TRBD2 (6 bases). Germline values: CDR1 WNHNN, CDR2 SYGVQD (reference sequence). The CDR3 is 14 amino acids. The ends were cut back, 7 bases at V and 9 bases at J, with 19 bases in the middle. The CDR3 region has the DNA TGCGCCAGCAAATCCGGTGGAGGGCCGGGTGAGCAGTTCTTC. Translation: CASKSGGGPGEQFF.

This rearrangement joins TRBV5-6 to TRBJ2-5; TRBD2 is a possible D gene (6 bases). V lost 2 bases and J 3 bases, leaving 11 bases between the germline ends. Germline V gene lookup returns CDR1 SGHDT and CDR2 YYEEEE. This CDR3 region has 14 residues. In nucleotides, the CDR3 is TGTGCCAGCAGCTTTGGCGGGGCCAAAGAGACCCAGTACTTC. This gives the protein CASSFGGAKETQYF. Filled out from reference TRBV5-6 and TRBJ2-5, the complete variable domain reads DAGVTQSPTHLIKTRGQQVTLRCSPKSGHDTVSWYQQALGQGPQFIFQYYEEEERQRGNFPDRFSGHQFPNYSSELNVNALLLGDSALYLCASSFGGAKETQYFGPGTRLLVL.

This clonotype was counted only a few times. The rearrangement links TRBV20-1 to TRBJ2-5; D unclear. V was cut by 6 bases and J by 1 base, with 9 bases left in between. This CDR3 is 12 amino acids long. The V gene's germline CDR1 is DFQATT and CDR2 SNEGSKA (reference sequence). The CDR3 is CSARRSQETQYF. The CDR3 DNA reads TGCAGTGCCCGCCGTTCCCAAGAGACCCAGTACTTC.

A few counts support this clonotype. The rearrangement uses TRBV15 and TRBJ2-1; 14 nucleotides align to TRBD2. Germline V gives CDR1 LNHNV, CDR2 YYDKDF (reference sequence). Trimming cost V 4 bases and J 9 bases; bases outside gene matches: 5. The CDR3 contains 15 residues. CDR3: CATSKPGLAGVEQFF. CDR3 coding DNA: TGTGCCACCAGCAAACCGGGACTAGCGGGAGTTGAGCAGTTCTTC.

The CDR3 reads CASSSQDREGEKLFF. Here the CDR3 DNA reads TGTGCCAGCAGCTCGCAGGACAGGGAGGGTGAAAAACTGTTTTTT. The V call is TRBV7-9, the J call TRBJ1-4, with 8 bases matching TRBD1. J was trimmed by 7 bases and V by 4 bases; bases with no gene match: 8. Germline CDR1 SEHNR, CDR2 FQNEAQ (reference sequence). This CDR3 has 15 residues.

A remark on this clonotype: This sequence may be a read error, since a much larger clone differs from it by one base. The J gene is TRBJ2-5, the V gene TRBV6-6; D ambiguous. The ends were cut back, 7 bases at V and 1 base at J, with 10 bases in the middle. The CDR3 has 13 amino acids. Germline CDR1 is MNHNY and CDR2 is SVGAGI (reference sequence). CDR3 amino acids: CASTRASQETQYF. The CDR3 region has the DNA TGTGCCAGCACTAGGGCCAGCCAAGAGACCCAGTACTTC.

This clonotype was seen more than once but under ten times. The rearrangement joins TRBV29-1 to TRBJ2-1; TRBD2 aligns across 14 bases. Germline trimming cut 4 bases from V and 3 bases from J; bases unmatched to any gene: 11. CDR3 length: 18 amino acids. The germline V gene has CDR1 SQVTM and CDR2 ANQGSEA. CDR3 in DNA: TGCAGCGTTGGCCCCGGGACTAGCGGGAGTAAAGACTACAATGAGCAGTTCTTC. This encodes CSVGPGTSGSKDYNEQFF.

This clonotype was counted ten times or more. The CDR3 DNA is TGCAGTGCTGAGTCGGGACTAGCGGGAGACACAGATACGCAGTATTTT. It translates to CSAESGLAGDTDTQYF. This sequence joins TRBV20-1 and TRBJ2-3; 14 bases fit TRBD2. The CDR3 extends over 16 amino acids. Per germline, CDR1 DFQATT and CDR2 SNEGSKA (reference sequence). J gave up 2 bases and V 5 bases, and 6 bases lay outside the gene matches.

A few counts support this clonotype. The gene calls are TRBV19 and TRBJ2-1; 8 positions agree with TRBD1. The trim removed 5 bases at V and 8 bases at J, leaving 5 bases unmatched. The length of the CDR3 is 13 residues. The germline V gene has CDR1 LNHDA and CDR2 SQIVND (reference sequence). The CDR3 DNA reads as TGTGCCAGTAGTTTGGACAGGGACCATGAGCAGTTCTTC. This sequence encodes CASSLDRDHEQFF.

The CDR3 loop reads CASKVGAPPDGYTF. The CDR3 DNA reads TGCGCCAGCAAGGTGGGGGCCCCGCCGGATGGCTACACCTTC. The V call is TRBV5-1, the J call TRBJ1-2; possibly TRBD1 for D (6 bases). V lost 6 bases to trimming and J lost 6 bases, with 18 bases between them. Germline V lookup: CDR1 SGHRS, CDR2 YFSETQ. The CDR3 extends over 14 amino acids.

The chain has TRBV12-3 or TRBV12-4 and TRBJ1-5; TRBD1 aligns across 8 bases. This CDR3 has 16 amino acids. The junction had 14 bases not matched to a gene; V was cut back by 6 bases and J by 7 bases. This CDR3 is CASSPTRTGWMQPQHF. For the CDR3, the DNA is TGTGCCAGCAGCCCTACGCGGACAGGGTGGATGCAGCCCCAGCATTTT.

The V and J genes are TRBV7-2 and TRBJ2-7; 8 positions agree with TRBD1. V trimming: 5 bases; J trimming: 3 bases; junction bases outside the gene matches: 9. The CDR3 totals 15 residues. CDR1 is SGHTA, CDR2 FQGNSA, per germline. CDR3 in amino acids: CASSKDGTGLYEQYF. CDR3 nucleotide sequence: TGTGCCAGCAGCAAGGACGGGACAGGACTCTACGAGCAGTACTTC.

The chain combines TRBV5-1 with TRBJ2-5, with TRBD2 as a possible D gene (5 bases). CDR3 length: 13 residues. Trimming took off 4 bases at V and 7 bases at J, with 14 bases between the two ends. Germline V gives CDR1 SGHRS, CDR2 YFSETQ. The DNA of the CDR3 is TGCGCCAGCAGCCCTGACAACCGGGGGACCCAGTACTTC. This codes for CASSPDNRGTQYF.

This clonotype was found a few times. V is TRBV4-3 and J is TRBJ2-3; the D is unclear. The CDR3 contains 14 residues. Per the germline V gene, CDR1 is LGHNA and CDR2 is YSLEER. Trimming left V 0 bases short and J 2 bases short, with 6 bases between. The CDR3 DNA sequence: TGCGCCAGCAGCCAAGATCTCCTCACAGATACGCAGTATTTT. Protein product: CASSQDLLTDTQYF.

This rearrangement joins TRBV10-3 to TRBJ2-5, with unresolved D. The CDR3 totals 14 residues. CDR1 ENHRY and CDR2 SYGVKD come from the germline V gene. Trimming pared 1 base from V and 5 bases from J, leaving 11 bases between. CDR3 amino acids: CAISEWVSRETQYF. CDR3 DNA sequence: TGTGCCATCAGTGAGTGGGTTAGCAGGGAGACCCAGTACTTC.

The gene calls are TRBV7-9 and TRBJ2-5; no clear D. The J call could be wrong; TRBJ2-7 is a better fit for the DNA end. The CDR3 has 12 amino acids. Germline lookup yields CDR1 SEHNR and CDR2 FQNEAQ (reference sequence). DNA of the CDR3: TGTGCCAGCAGACCACTTACCTACGAGCAGTACTTC. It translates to CASRPLTYEQYF.

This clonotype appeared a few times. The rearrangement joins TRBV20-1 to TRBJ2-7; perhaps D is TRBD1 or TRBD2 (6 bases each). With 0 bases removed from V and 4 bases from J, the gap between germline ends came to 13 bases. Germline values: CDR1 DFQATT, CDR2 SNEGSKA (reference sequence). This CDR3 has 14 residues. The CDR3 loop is CSARDLRGRYEQYF. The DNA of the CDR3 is TGCAGTGCTAGAGATCTACGGGGGCGGTACGAGCAGTACTTC.

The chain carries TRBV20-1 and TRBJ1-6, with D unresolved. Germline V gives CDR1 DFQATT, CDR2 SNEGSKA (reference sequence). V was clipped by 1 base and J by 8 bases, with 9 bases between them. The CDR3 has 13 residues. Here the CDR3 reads CSARGQAYSPLHF. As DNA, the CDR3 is TGCAGTGCTAGAGGGCAGGCATATTCACCCCTCCACTTT.

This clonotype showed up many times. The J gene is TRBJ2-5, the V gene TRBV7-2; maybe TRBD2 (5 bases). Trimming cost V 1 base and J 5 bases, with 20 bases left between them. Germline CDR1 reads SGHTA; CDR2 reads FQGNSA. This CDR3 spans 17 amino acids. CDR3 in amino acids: CASSLGWGSSSRETQYF. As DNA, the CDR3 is TGTGCCAGCAGCTTAGGGTGGGGTTCTAGCTCCAGGGAGACCCAGTACTTC.